Detailed here is one T cell receptor beta chain. The target antigen is unknown. Via MiXCR, TCRdb re-called the RT-PCR reads, giving one row per CDR3 protein. The sample shows around 490,000 distinct CDR3 sequences, around 8% of them seen only once. The source of the sample is a study of response to subunit inactivated influenza vaccine. Per the germline V gene, CDR1 is DFQATT and CDR2 is SNEGSKA (reference sequence). The length of the CDR3 is 13 residues. Trimming removed 2 bases from V and 7 bases from J; junction bases left unmatched: 6. Study-wide results and caveats: Authors suggested seasonal influenza vaccinations each recruit few new T cells.

The sample in question was PBMCs from blood, obtained around 2 years after vaccination. The receptor was isolated from a man between 50 and 75 years old who received an inactivated influenza vaccine. This chain connects TRBV20-1 to TRBJ2-5; 8 positions match TRBD2. The CDR3 loop reads CSARLTSARTQYF. As DNA, the CDR3 is TGCAGTGCTAGATTGACTAGCGCGAGGACCCAGTACTTC.